These 10 T cell receptor beta chains were sequenced from one sample in a study of early T cells in non-severe SARS-CoV-2 infection. TCRdb processed the 5' RACE reads anew with MiXCR; each CDR3 protein has one entry. The sample includes about 23,000 distinct CDR3 sequences, about 5.6% seen only once; the top ten take 9.5% to 12%. Material for sequencing was whole blood. The receptors stem from an adult who was a healthcare worker with PCR-confirmed SARS-CoV-2 infection or an uninfected control (not recorded which).

This clonotype was recorded many times. The rearrangement links TRBV5-1 to TRBJ2-2; D unresolved. The CDR3 covers 15 residues. CDR1 and CDR2 from the germline V gene are SGHRS and YFSETQ. Trimming took off 0 bases at V and 6 bases at J, with 12 bases between the two ends. This CDR3 is CASSLAIGVAGELFF. CDR3 in DNA: TGCGCCAGCAGCTTGGCGATAGGTGTGGCCGGGGAGCTGTTTTTT. The whole variable domain, remainder taken from reference TRBV5-1 and TRBJ2-2, is KAGVTQTPRYLIKTRGQQVTLSCSPISGHRSVSWYQQTPGQGLQFLFEYFSETQRNKGNFPGRFSGRQFSNSRSEMNVSTLELGDSALYLCASSLAIGVAGELFFGEGSRLTVL.

This clonotype was seen only a few times. This chain uses TRBV20-1 with TRBJ2-1; 16 nucleotides align to TRBD2. Germline assignment: CDR1 DFQATT and CDR2 SNEGSKA (reference sequence). The CDR3 runs to 21 residues. J lost 0 bases, V lost 0 bases, and 11 bases had no gene match. The CDR3 DNA is TGCAGTGCTAGAGACAATCCGGGACTAGCGGGAGGGAGAGGCTCCTACAATGAGCAGTTCTTC. Translated, it gives CSARDNPGLAGGRGSYNEQFF.

This chain links TRBV12-3 or TRBV12-4 with TRBJ2-1; TRBD2 is a possible D gene (6 bases). V was cut by 3 bases and J by 8 bases, with 11 bases left in between. The CDR3 covers 13 residues. The CDR3 DNA reads as TGTGCCAGCAGTTTCAGACGGGACTATGAGCAGTTCTTC. This encodes CASSFRRDYEQFF.

This clonotype occurred a few times. One end of the junction fails to match germline, which may point to a read error. The rearrangement links TRBV7-3 to TRBJ1-1; no clear D gene. Germline V CDR1 and CDR2: SGHTA, FQGTGA. CDR3 size: 15 residues. The CDR3 nucleotides read TGTGCCAGCAGCTTATCCCCAGGACTGAACACTGAAGCTTTTTTT. Amino acid sequence: CASSLSPGLNTEAFF.

The chain employs TRBV6-1 and TRBJ2-1, with 7 bases aligning to TRBD2. The CDR3 runs 14 residues. Germline lookup yields CDR1 MNHNS and CDR2 SASEGT. The V segment lost 2 bases and the J segment 5 bases; nucleotides outside the gene matches: 3. CDR3 bases: TGTGCCAGCAGTGAACGAGCGGGGAACAATGAGCAGTTCTTC. This encodes CASSERAGNNEQFF.

This clonotype was counted many times. The V and J genes are TRBV9 and TRBJ2-1, with 10 bases fitting TRBD2. CDR3 length equals 15 residues. The J segment lost 5 bases and the V segment lost 2 bases, leaving 4 bases of the junction unmatched. CDR1 and CDR2 (germline): SGDLS, YYNGEE. The CDR3 DNA reads as TGTGCCAGCAGCGTCGGGCTAGCGGGGGACAATGAGCAGTTCTTC. Amino acids: CASSVGLAGDNEQFF.

By share of the sample, this clonotype is medium-sized (0.01 to 0.1%). The gene calls are TRBV4-3 and TRBJ1-2; D is uncertain. This CDR3 spans 15 amino acids. Germline CDR1 LGHNA, CDR2 YSLEER. V lost 3 bases and J lost 0, with 11 bases in between. The CDR3 protein is CASSHAPGTNYGYTF. The CDR3, as DNA: TGCGCCAGCAGCCATGCCCCGGGGACTAACTATGGCTACACCTTC.

This clonotype was observed at least ten times. V gene TRBV6-1 combines with J gene TRBJ2-7; 7 bases line up with TRBD2. The length of the CDR3 is 14 residues. V dropped 1 base and J dropped 1; count of bases not matched to a gene: 1. CDR1 and CDR2 from the germline V gene are MNHNS and SASEGT. The CDR3 reads CASSEEGLSYEQYV. The CDR3 DNA sequence: TGTGCCAGCAGTGAAGAGGGACTATCCTACGAGCAGTACGTC.

This clonotype came up many times. V and J are TRBV10-2 and TRBJ1-2; TRBD1 agrees at 10 bases. Germline V CDR1 and CDR2: WSHSY, SAAADI. The CDR3 covers 14 residues. Trimming removed 3 bases from V and 8 bases from J; junction bases left unmatched: 6. The CDR3 DNA reads TGCGCCAGCAGTGAATCCGGGACAGGGGTCGGCTACACCTTC. Residues: CASSESGTGVGYTF.

This clonotype was seen at least ten times. This chain's CDR3 is CASSLKPGGNQPQHF. In DNA, the CDR3 is TGTGCCAGCAGCTTGAAGCCAGGCGGCAATCAGCCCCAGCATTTT. The rearrangement joins TRBV5-8 to TRBJ1-5; no clear D. The ends were cut back, 1 base at V and 2 bases at J, with 10 bases in the middle. Per germline, CDR1 SGHTS and CDR2 YDEGEE. The CDR3 spans 15 residues.